Here is one TCR beta chain with its context. What it recognizes is unknown. The data belong to a study of response to subunit inactivated influenza vaccine. Study results and limitations: The authors put forward the suggestion that each seasonal influenza vaccination may bring in only a limited number of new T cells.

CDR1 and CDR2 from the germline V gene are LGHNA and YSLEER. Trimming took 0 bases from V and 7 from J, leaving 12 bases between them. CDR3 size: 14 residues. MiXCR was run by TCRdb on the RT-PCR reads, yielding one entry per CDR3 protein. Of about 800,000 distinct CDR3 sequences listed, around 21% were seen once; the top ten hold 10%. The sample here was PBMCs from blood, taken around 5 days after vaccination. V usage is TRBV4-3 and J usage is TRBJ1-2; a possible D gene is TRBD1 (5 bases). This TCR was recovered from a man aged 50-59 years who received an inactivated influenza vaccine. CDR3 coding DNA: TGCGCCAGCAGCCAAGATGGGGGGGTGTCTGGCTACACCTTC. This gives the protein CASSQDGGVSGYTF.